This T cell receptor beta chain was documented in a study of human T cells and chemical hapten exposure. Study details: In the sensitization step, 2% DPC was placed on around 2 cm by around 2 cm of upper inner arm skin. Findings and limits, study-wide: Against controls, expanded TCRs gave rise to significantly more large CDR3 similarity clusters.

CDR1 is SGHDN and CDR2 is FVKESK in the germline V gene. The ends were cut back, 3 bases at V and 3 bases at J, with 3 bases in the middle. The CDR3 length is 11 residues. Per the original data handling: The median was around 100,000 TCRs per sample, ranging roughly 23,224 to 750,000. One entry per CDR3 protein, called by TCRdb with MiXCR from the RACE reads. What appears here as the V and J calls and clone size reflects TCRdb's work, not the paper's. The top ten hold 14% of the sample, which has tens of thousands of distinct CDR3 sequences, about 9.4% seen once. Time point noted: pre-sensitization, week 0. Treatment given: therapeutic diphenylcyclopropenone sensitization with weekly scalp DPC. Only a few counts were recorded for this clonotype. What it binds is unknown.

This clonotype was sampled from a woman aged 35 to 49 with alopecia areata. Some clones in this sample may be carry-over from other donors' samples. The sequenced sample was whole blood, obtained in connection with sensitization to the hapten diphenylcyclopropenone (DPC). The rearrangement joins TRBV14 to TRBJ2-7; D is ambiguous. CDR3 DNA sequence: TGTGCCAGCAGCCAGCTCTACGAGCAGTACTTC. This translates into CASSQLYEQYF. Supplemented by reference TRBV14 and TRBJ2-7, the full variable domain reads EAGVTQFPSHSVIEKGQTVTLRCDPISGHDNLYWYRRVMGKEIKFLLHFVKESKQDESGMPNNRFLAERTGGTYSTLKVQPAELEDSGVYFCASSQLYEQYFGPGTRLTVT.